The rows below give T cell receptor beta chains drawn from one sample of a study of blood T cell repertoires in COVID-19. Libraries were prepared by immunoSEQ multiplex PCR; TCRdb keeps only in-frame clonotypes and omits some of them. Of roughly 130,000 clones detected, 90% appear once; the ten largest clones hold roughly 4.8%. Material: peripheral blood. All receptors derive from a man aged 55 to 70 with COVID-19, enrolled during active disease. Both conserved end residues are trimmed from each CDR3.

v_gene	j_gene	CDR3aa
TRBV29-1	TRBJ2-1	SVPQGASSYNEQF
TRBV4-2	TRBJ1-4	ASSQLRDEKLF
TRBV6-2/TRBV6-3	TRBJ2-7	ASSYGRTADYEQY
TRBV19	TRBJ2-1	ASSMGPGNPQF
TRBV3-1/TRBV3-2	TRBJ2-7	ASSQASYEQY
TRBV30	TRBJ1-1	AWSFTANTEAF
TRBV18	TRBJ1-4	ASSPYDSSQEKLF
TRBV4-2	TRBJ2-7	ASSTTSRSSYEQY
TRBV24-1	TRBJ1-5	ATSDSLSNQPQH
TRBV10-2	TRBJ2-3	ASSQDSGKDTQY
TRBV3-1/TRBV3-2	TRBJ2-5	ASSPLRGTLGETQY
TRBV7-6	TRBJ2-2	ASSYDRIRNGELF
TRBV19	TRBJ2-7	ASSDRGSNEQY
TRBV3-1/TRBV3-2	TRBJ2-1	ASSQRQGGQF
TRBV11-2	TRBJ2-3	ASSSLGQTTDTQY
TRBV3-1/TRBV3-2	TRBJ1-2	ASSQVTDNYGYT
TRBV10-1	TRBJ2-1	ASSEASGAYNEQF
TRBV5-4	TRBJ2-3	ASSLMSGRRADTQY
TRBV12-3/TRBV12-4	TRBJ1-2	ASSSRREGYT
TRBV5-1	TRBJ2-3	ASSSLREKGSTDTQY
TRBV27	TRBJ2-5	ASSPSGGVKTQY
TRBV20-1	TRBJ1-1	SANDRGMNTEAF
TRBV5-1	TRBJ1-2	ASRDGTGGYT
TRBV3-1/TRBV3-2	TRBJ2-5	ASSQDGTGETQY
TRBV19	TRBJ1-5	ASSIAHNQPQH
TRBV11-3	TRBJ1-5	ASSPGGGISNQPQH
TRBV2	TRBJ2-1	ASSEADGRDYPYNEQF
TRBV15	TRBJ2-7	ATSRPGQIYEQY
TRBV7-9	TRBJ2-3	ASSPQGPDTQY
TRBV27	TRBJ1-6	ASSTHLSGASPLH
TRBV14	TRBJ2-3	ASSQEAGGGDTQY
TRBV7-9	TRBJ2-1	ASLVRASGEQF
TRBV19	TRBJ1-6	ASSIANRRFNSPLH
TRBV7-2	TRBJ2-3	ASRAQPTDTQY
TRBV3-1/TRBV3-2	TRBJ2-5	ASSPLGQAQETQY
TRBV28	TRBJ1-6	ASRSLGRSSFYNSPLH
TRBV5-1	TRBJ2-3	ASTLRVTSTDTQY
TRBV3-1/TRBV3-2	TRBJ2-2	ASSQEEGPGTGELF
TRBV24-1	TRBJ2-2	ATSGSGRPGELF
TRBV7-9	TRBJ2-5	ASSAREHQETQY
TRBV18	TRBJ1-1	ASSPGPGGTEAF
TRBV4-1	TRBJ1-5	ASSQATGWQPQH
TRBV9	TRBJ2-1	ASSDPGQGFNEQF